This record concerns one T cell receptor (beta chain) sequence. The antigen remains unidentified. These data belong to a study of T cell repertoires in cytomegalovirus infection. Study-wide background: TCR beta signatures that were public indicated CMV infection and matching HLA type. Study observations and caveats: Cumulative frequency (of public TCR beta family members) identified carriers of CMV plus the relevant HLA. The ex vivo response was dominated by HLA-C-restricted CMV-specific TCR beta clonotypes.

Germline V gene sequence: CDR1 SQVTM, CDR2 ANQGSEA. This CDR3 has 13 amino acids. Trimming left V 6 bases short and J 2 bases short, with 12 bases between. In TCRdb, the reads were re-called with MiXCR into one record per CDR3 protein. The sample records around 450,000 distinct CDR3 sequences, about 33% being singletons. The rearrangement links TRBV29-1 to TRBJ2-3; D is possibly TRBD1 (6 bases). The source material was PBMCs. The clonotype originates from a human donor in good health (CMV status not recorded). Some clones in this sample may be carry-over from other donors' samples. The CDR3, as DNA: TGCAGCGTCCCCGGACAGAACACAGATACGCAGTATTTT. The encoded protein is CSVPGQNTDTQYF.